This T cell receptor beta chain was profiled in a study of graft-versus-host responses after intestinal transplantation. About the study: Each recipient received a multivisceral, liver-intestinal, or isolated intestinal graft. Uniformly, recipients were administered anti-thymocyte globulin induction with subsequent tacrolimus and steroids for around 3 years.

A word on this clone: Its antigen is not identified.

Study findings and constraints: Within allografts, high graft-versus-host to host-versus-graft clonal ratios were seen among patients with graft-donor T cell macrochimerism. Recipient-marrow GvH clones were detected, some having first appeared in ileum or blood.

The assay was immunoSEQ multiplex PCR, and TCRdb's table has in-frame clones only and misses some. The sample lists tens of thousands of clones; around 90% were seen once. Germline loops: CDR1 SGHDN, CDR2 FVKESK. The CDR3 length is 16 residues. J gave up 0 bases and V 4 bases, and 3 bases lay outside the gene matches. This sequence was found in a human donor who was the organ donor for an intestinal transplant. The specimen comprised unstimulated CD4+ T cells sorted from spleen or lymph node cells, sampled before transplant. The V gene is TRBV14, the J gene TRBJ2-4; 10 nucleotides line up with TRBD1. CDR3 protein: CASSLRQGAAKNIQYF. CDR3 DNA sequence: TGTGCCAGCAGCCTTCGACAGGGGGCAGCCAAAAACATTCAGTACTTC.